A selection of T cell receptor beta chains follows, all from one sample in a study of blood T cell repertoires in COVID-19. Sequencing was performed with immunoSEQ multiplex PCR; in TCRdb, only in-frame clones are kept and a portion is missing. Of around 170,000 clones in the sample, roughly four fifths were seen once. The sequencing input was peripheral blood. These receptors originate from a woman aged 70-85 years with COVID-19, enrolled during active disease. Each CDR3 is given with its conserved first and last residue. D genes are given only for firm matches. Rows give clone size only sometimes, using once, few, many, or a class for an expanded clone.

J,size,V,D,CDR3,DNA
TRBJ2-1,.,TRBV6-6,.,CATGGNYNEQFF,TGTGCCACCGGAGGAAACTACAATGAGCAGTTCTTC
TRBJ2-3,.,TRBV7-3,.,CASSPRRSPTTDTQYF,TGTGCCAGCAGCCCACGAAGGAGCCCCACCACAGATACGCAGTATTTT
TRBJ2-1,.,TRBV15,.,CATSRDLGAFNEQFF,TGTGCCACCAGCAGAGATCTGGGGGCTTTCAATGAGCAGTTCTTC
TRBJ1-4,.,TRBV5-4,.,CASSLTGQGIQKLFF,TGTGCCAGCAGCTTGACAGGCCAGGGGATCCAAAAACTGTTTTTT
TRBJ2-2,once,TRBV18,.,CASSRQEKAGELFF,TGTGCCAGCTCAAGACAGGAGAAGGCCGGGGAGCTGTTTTTT
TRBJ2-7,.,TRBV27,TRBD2,CASSSLREALEQYF,TGTGCCAGCAGTTCATTGCGGGAGGCCCTGGAGCAGTACTTC
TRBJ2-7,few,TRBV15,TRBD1,CATSREYDRGGDEQYF,TGTGCCACCAGCAGAGAGTATGACAGGGGCGGGGACGAGCAGTACTTC
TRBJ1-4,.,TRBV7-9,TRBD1,CASSLARDRAEKLFF,TGTGCCAGCAGCTTAGCACGGGACAGGGCTGAAAAACTGTTTTTT
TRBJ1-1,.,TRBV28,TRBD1,CASWGVQQGSTEAFF,TGTGCCTCTTGGGGGGTTCAACAGGGGTCCACTGAAGCTTTCTTT
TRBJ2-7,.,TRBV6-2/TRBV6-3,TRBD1,CASSFRTGNYEQYF,TGTGCCAGCAGTTTCCGGACAGGGAACTACGAGCAGTACTTC
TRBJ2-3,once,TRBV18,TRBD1,CASSRQGETDTQYF,TGTGCCAGCTCTAGGCAGGGGGAGACAGATACGCAGTATTTT
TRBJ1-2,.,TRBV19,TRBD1,CASNSDRDSNYGYTF,TGTGCCAGTAACTCCGACAGGGACTCTAACTATGGCTACACCTTC
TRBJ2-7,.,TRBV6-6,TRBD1,CASSRGTGSYEQYF,TGTGCCAGCAGCCGAGGGACAGGTTCCTACGAGCAGTACTTC
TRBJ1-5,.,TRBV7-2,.,CASSFRFSNQPQHF,TGTGCCAGCAGCTTCAGGTTTAGCAATCAGCCCCAGCATTTT
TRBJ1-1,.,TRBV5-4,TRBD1,CASRTGTGAMNTEAFF,TGTGCCAGCAGAACCGGGACAGGGGCAATGAACACTGAAGCTTTCTTT
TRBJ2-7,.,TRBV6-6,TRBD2,CASSQTSGEQYF,TGTGCCAGCAGCCAAACTAGCGGCGAGCAGTACTTC
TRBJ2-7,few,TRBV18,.,CASRLTGGTYEQYF,TGTGCCAGCCGACTGACGGGCGGGACCTACGAGCAGTACTTC
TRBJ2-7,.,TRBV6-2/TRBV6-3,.,CASSLLLKGEQYF,TGTGCCAGCAGTCTCCTCCTAAAGGGGGAGCAGTACTTC
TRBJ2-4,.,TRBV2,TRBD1,CASKLGGAGNIQYF,TGTGCCAGTAAACTAGGGGGCGCAGGTAACATTCAGTACTTC
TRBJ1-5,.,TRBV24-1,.,CATSRGGYNQPQHF,TGTGCCACCAGTCGGGGGGGTTACAATCAGCCCCAGCATTTT
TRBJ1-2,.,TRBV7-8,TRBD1,CASSWTTGGASAGYTF,TGTGCCAGCAGCTGGACTACAGGGGGCGCTTCTGCTGGCTACACCTTC
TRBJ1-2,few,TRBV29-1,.,CSVTRDSTANYGYTF,TGCAGCGTTACAAGAGACAGTACGGCTAACTATGGCTACACCTTC
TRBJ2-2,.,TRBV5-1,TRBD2,CASSFLAGEAGELFF,TGCGCCAGCAGCTTCCTAGCGGGAGAGGCCGGGGAGCTGTTTTTT
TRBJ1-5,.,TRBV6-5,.,CASSYSQGSQPQHF,TGTGCCAGCAGTTACAGCCAGGGAAGTCAGCCCCAGCATTTT
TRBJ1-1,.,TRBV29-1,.,CSVAISGWTEAFF,TGCAGCGTTGCTATTTCGGGGTGGACTGAAGCTTTCTTT
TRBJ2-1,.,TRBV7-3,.,CASSLLGGINYNEQFF,TGTGCCAGCAGCTTATTAGGCGGCATTAATTACAATGAGCAGTTCTTC
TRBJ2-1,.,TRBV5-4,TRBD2,CASSLSGGRSYNEQFF,TGTGCCAGCAGCTTGTCGGGAGGGAGGTCCTACAATGAGCAGTTCTTC
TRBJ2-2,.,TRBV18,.,CASGERQGTGELFF,TGTGCCAGCGGGGAACGGCAGGGCACCGGGGAGCTGTTTTTT
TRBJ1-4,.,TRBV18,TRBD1,CASSPGQGAGEKLFF,TGTGCCAGCTCGCCTGGACAGGGGGCAGGTGAAAAACTGTTTTTT
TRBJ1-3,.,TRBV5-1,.,CASSSRGETGNTIYF,TGCGCCAGCAGCTCCCGGGGGGAAACTGGAAACACCATATATTTT
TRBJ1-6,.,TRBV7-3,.,CASSLNSGGNSPLHF,TGTGCCAGCAGCTTAAATTCAGGTGGCAATTCACCCCTCCACTTT
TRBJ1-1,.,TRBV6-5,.,CASMITGNTEAFF,TGTGCCAGCATGATTACAGGGAACACTGAAGCTTTCTTT
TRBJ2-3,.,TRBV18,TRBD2,CASSPPSGRITDTQYF,TGTGCCAGCTCACCACCGAGCGGGAGAATCACAGATACGCAGTATTTT
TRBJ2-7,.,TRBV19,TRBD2,CASSLSGWNYEQYF,TGTGCCAGTTCCCTTAGCGGGTGGAACTACGAGCAGTACTTC
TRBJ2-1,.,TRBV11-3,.,CASSFRSGDYNEQFF,TGTGCCAGCAGCTTCAGGAGCGGAGACTACAATGAGCAGTTCTTC
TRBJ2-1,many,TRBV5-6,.,CASSRRRFGEQFF,TGTGCCAGCAGCCGCAGGCGATTTGGTGAGCAGTTCTTC
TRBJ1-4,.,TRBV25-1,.,CASRKTGGTEKLFF,TGTGCCAGCAGAAAGACAGGTGGTACTGAAAAACTGTTTTTT
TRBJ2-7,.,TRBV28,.,CASSIGVGYEQYF,TGTGCCAGCTCAATCGGGGTAGGGTACGAGCAGTACTTC
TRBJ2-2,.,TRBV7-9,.,CASSSQVATGELFF,TGTGCCAGCAGCTCGCAAGTAGCGACCGGGGAGCTGTTTTTT
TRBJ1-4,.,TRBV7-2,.,CASGPGGANEKLFF,TGTGCCAGCGGGCCTGGAGGGGCTAATGAAAAACTGTTTTTT
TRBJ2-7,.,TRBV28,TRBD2,CASRGTSGTLYEQYF,TGTGCCAGCAGGGGGACTAGCGGGACTTTATACGAGCAGTACTTC
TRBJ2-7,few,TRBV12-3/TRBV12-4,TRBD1,CASRRLRQGEQYF,TGTGCCAGCAGAAGGCTCCGACAGGGCGAGCAGTACTTC